Detailed here is one T cell receptor beta chain. This entry belongs to a study of cytotoxic CD8 clonotypes in ibrutinib-treated CLL. V lost 3 bases and J lost 1; bases outside the gene matches: 0. In germline, CDR1 is SEHNR, CDR2 FQNEAQ (reference sequence). This CDR3 is 15 amino acids long. From cryopreserved PBMCs came roughly 2 micrograms of genomic DNA used for TCR beta libraries. Generated by immunoSEQ multiplex PCR, the TCRdb table keeps only in-frame clones and is missing some. Among more than 70,000 clones, roughly 77% were seen once, and the ten largest hold 4% to 5.5%. The chain has TRBV7-9 and TRBJ2-2; 9 bases match TRBD2. The receptor's source is a human donor with chronic lymphocytic leukemia. Sequences were derived from PBMCs, sampled after 12 months of ibrutinib treatment. Here the CDR3 reads CASSFSGGNTGELFF. DNA for the CDR3: TGTGCCAGCAGCTTTAGCGGGGGGAACACCGGGGAGCTGTTTTTT.